A single sample is the source of the 9 T cell receptor beta chains below, sequenced in a study of regulatory T cells in long-lasting Graves disease. According to the study, TCR beta libraries were built with iRepertoire HTBI primers and CDR3-region Arm-PCR. TCRdb reprocessed the multiplex PCR reads with MiXCR, giving one entry per CDR3 protein. The data contain about 400,000 distinct CDR3 sequences, less than 25% of them seen just once; the ten biggest clones take up around 20%. The time point was: persistent/refractory GD, antithyroid drugs over 5 years with positive TRAb. From RNA extracted from PBMCs, the TCR library was made. The starting material was peripheral blood mononuclear cells (PBMCs), obtained when the disease was refractory, from a patient treated with antithyroid drugs. The receptors shown here come from a female donor with Graves disease.

The CDR3, as DNA: TGCGCCAGCAGCTGGACAGGGGTAGGGTACGAGCAGTACTTC. It yields the protein CASSWTGVGYEQYF. The chain combines TRBV5-1 with TRBJ2-7; 9 positions match TRBD1. The CDR3 covers 14 residues. Germline V gives CDR1 SGHRS, CDR2 YFSETQ. The junction had 5 bases not matched to a gene; V was cut back by 3 bases and J by 4 bases.

This clonotype was detected ten times or more. The chain joins TRBV12-3 or TRBV12-4 to TRBJ2-2, with 9 bases matching TRBD2. This CDR3 spans 14 amino acids. The J segment lost 6 bases and the V segment lost 5 bases, leaving 4 bases of the junction unmatched. CDR3 bases: TGTGCCAGCAGTCCTGGGACTAGCTCCGGGGAGCTGTTTTTT. It translates to CASSPGTSSGELFF.

Only one count was recorded for this clonotype. The chain recombines TRBV4-1 with TRBJ2-1; 10 bases agree with TRBD2. Losses at the gene ends were 1 base for V and 5 bases for J; bases not matched to a gene: 2. This CDR3 is built from 15 residues. CDR1 is MGHRA, CDR2 YSYEKL, per germline. In DNA, the CDR3 is TGCGCCAGCAGCCAAGCCGGGACTAGCGACAATGAGCAGTTCTTC. It translates to CASSQAGTSDNEQFF.

This clonotype was picked up a small number of times. The chain uses TRBV10-1 and TRBJ2-7; TRBD1 matches 7 bases. The length of the CDR3 is 16 residues. The trim removed 8 bases at V and 0 bases at J, leaving 13 bases unmatched. The germline V gene encodes CDR1 WNHNN and CDR2 SYGVQD (reference sequence). CDR3 sequence reads: CASPRFGDRYSYEQYF. CDR3 in DNA: TGCGCCAGCCCCAGATTCGGGGACAGATACTCCTACGAGCAGTACTTC.

V and J are TRBV6-5 and TRBJ2-5, with 8 bases lining up with TRBD2. The V gene's germline CDR1 is MNHEY and CDR2 SVGAGI. Germline trimming cut 2 bases from V and 4 bases from J; bases unmatched to any gene: 9. The CDR3 covers 16 residues. Here the CDR3 DNA reads TGTGCCAGCAGTTACGCTCGAGCGGGAGTAAGAGAGACCCAGTACTTC. It translates to CASSYARAGVRETQYF.

This clonotype turned up a few times. The rearrangement links TRBV6-2 or TRBV6-3 to TRBJ1-5; TRBD1 agrees at 7 bases. Germline V lookup: CDR1 MNHEY, CDR2 SVGEGT. V gave up 5 bases and J gave up 4 bases; unmatched junction bases: 11. The CDR3 has 16 amino acids. For the CDR3, the DNA is TGTGCCAGCAGTGGGGGGGCCGCAGGGGGAAATCAGCCCCAGCATTTT. Its translation is CASSGGAAGGNQPQHF.

The chain links TRBV13 to TRBJ1-2; possibly TRBD1 for D (5 bases). The CDR3 runs to 15 residues. CDR1 and CDR2 from the germline V gene are PRHDT and FYEKMQ (reference sequence). The V end was cut by 3 bases, the J end by 4 bases, with 15 bases between. CDR3 DNA: TGTGCCAGCAGCTTGGGGACGGGAGTTAGCTATGGCTACACCTTC. It encodes CASSLGTGVSYGYTF.

J is TRBJ1-1 and V is TRBV12-5; 10 bases are shared with TRBD1. V shed 7 bases, J shed 1 base, and the junction held 9 bases outside the gene matches. Germline V gives CDR1 LGHNT, CDR2 FRNRAP. The CDR3 has 16 amino acids. As DNA, the CDR3 is TGTGCTAGTGCCCCGGGACAGGGGTTGGGGAACACTGAAGCTTTCTTT. This encodes CASAPGQGLGNTEAFF.

The CDR3 reads CASSPDLDLLGYNSPLHF. The CDR3 DNA is TGTGCCAGCAGTCCCGACCTGGACCTTCTTGGCTATAATTCACCCCTCCACTTT. V is TRBV6-2 or TRBV6-3 and J is TRBJ1-6; D is unclear. Germline-derived CDR1 and CDR2 are MNHEY and SVGEGT. The CDR3 covers 18 residues. Trimming removed 5 bases from V and 3 bases from J, with 20 bases in between.